Following are 27 T cell receptor beta chains from one sample sequenced in a study of shared clonotypes between healthy human individuals (TCRdb year 2020). Receptor libraries were prepared by the immunoSEQ multiplex PCR assay. The table comes from immuneACCESS by way of TCRdb, which keeps in-frame sequences with V and J called. Part of the clones is missing from these tables; in studies checked, under half for an unresolved V gene and the rest for unknown reasons. Recorded for this sample are millions of clones; more than 90% of them occurred a single time. Over 0.12% of the sample is held by the ten biggest clonotypes. The sample was naive CD4+ T cells sorted from blood. What this sample's cell subset or site label stands for: CD45RA+ positively selected. Receptors were obtained from a man between 18 and 35 years old in good health.

V gene TRBV7-9 combines with J gene TRBJ2-5; no definite D call. The CDR3 runs 14 residues. The V end lost 3 bases, the J end lost 1 base, and 9 bases lay between the germline ends. Germline lookup yields CDR1 SEHNR and CDR2 FQNEAQ (reference sequence). For the CDR3, the DNA is TGTGCCAGCAGCTTGGGTCTCCTCCAAGAGACCCAGTACTTC. Protein product: CASSLGLLQETQYF.

The rearrangement joins TRBV29-1 to TRBJ1-1, with 10 bases identical to TRBD1. There are 14 residues in the CDR3. Trimming cost V 6 bases and J 0 bases; bases outside gene matches: 4. The V gene's germline CDR1 is SQVTM and CDR2 ANQGSEA. CDR3 DNA: TGCAGCGTAAGAGGGACAGGGGTGAACACTGAAGCTTTCTTT. Amino acid sequence: CSVRGTGVNTEAFF. The full variable domain, with the rest looked up from reference TRBV29-1 and TRBJ1-1, is SAVISQKPSRDICQRGTSLTIQCQVDSQVTMMFWYRQQPGQSLTLIATANQGSEATYESGFVIDKFPISRPNLTFSTLTVSNMSPEDSSIYLCSVRGTGVNTEAFFGQGTRLTVV.

V usage is TRBV28 and J usage is TRBJ2-2, with 9 bases matching TRBD2. This CDR3 comprises 22 residues. V was pared by 0 bases and J by 0 bases, with 17 bases of the junction left unmatched. The germline V gene encodes CDR1 MDHEN and CDR2 SYDVKM. The CDR3, as DNA: TGTGCCAGCAGTTTATGGGCCCGGGGGAGCGGGGGGTTTCACGCGAACACCGGGGAGCTGTTTTTT. Its protein product is CASSLWARGSGGFHANTGELFF.

The chain uses TRBV30 and TRBJ2-1, with 11 bases lining up with TRBD1. The CDR3 extends over 13 amino acids. Germline-derived CDR1 and CDR2 are GTSNPN and SVGIG (reference sequence). Trimming at V came to 8 bases and at J to 5 bases, leaving 5 bases not matched to a gene. CDR3 DNA: TGTGCCAGCGGGACAGGGGGGAACAATGAGCAGTTCTTC. Translation: CASGTGGNNEQFF.

The gene calls are TRBV5-6 and TRBJ2-7; no clear D. The CDR3 covers 12 residues. The V end lost 0 bases, the J end lost 9 bases, and 10 bases lay between the germline ends. The V gene's germline CDR1 is SGHDT and CDR2 YYEEEE. The CDR3 reads CASSLGGYTQYF. CDR3 coding DNA: TGTGCCAGCAGCTTGGGGGGTTATACGCAGTACTTC.

The rearrangement links TRBV7-9 to TRBJ2-2; D is ambiguous. The germline V and J ends were trimmed by 4 bases and 7 bases, with 7 bases remaining between them. The V gene's germline CDR1 is SEHNR and CDR2 FQNEAQ (reference sequence). The length of the CDR3 is 12 residues. The chain's CDR3 is CASSSPNGELFF. The CDR3 bases are TGTGCCAGCAGCTCCCCAAACGGGGAGCTGTTTTTT. The whole variable domain, remainder taken from reference TRBV7-9 and TRBJ2-2, is DTGVSQNPRHKITKRGQNVTFRCDPISEHNRLYWYRQTLGQGPEFLTYFQNEAQLEKSRLLSDRFSAERPKGSFSTLEIQRTEQGDSAMYLCASSSPNGELFFGEGSRLTVL.

The gene calls are TRBV19 and TRBJ1-2; 7 bases map to TRBD1. This CDR3 has 16 amino acids. V lost 3 bases and J lost 0; bases outside the gene matches: 7. Germline lookup yields CDR1 LNHDA and CDR2 SQIVND (reference sequence). CDR3 residues: CASSIISGTANYGYTF. The CDR3 DNA reads TGTGCCAGTAGTATTATATCCGGGACAGCTAACTATGGCTACACCTTC.

A word on this clone: Other DNA sequences in this sample translate to the same CDR3. The J gene is TRBJ2-1, the V gene TRBV19, with no clear D. Between the trimmed V and J ends, which lost 0 bases and 1 base, there was a span of 7 bases. The CDR3 extends over 15 amino acids. The V gene's germline CDR1 is LNHDA and CDR2 SQIVND (reference sequence). CDR3 sequence reads: CASSIERVSYNEQFF. CDR3 in DNA: TGTGCCAGTAGTATAGAACGGGTATCCTACAATGAGCAGTTCTTC.

This clone showed up just once. The chain is built from TRBV2 and TRBJ1-2; TRBD1 is a possible D gene (5 bases). From germline, CDR1 is SNHLY and CDR2 FYNNEI. V dropped 8 bases and J dropped 8 bases, with 27 bases sitting between them. This CDR3 comprises 16 residues. In DNA, the CDR3 is TGTGCCAGCGAGTCCACCTCGGCTTGGGGGGGTATGGGCTACACCTTC. Encoded protein: CASESTSAWGGMGYTF. The full variable domain, completed using reference TRBV2 and TRBJ1-2, is EPEVTQTPSHQVTQMGQEVILRCVPISNHLYFYWYRQILGQKVEFLVSFYNNEISEKSEIFDDQFSVERPDGSNFTLKIRSTKLEDSAMYFCASESTSAWGGMGYTFGSGTRLTVV.

The V call is TRBV6-5, the J call TRBJ1-3, with unresolved D. V lost 7 bases and J 0 bases, leaving 7 bases between the germline ends. This CDR3 comprises 13 residues. The germline V gene has CDR1 MNHEY and CDR2 SVGAGI. CDR3 nucleotides: TGTGCCAGCAAACGGAACTCTGGAAACACCATATATTTT. Amino acids: CASKRNSGNTIYF.

With respect to this clone: Distinct nucleotide sequences in the sample also encode this CDR3. This chain links TRBV28 with TRBJ1-1; TRBD1 agrees at 8 bases. J gave up 0 bases and V 1 base, and 1 base lay outside the gene matches. Germline lookup yields CDR1 MDHEN and CDR2 SYDVKM. This CDR3 spans 15 amino acids. CDR3 sequence reads: CASSLSTGVNTEAFF. For the CDR3, the DNA is TGTGCCAGCAGTTTATCGACAGGGGTGAACACTGAAGCTTTCTTT.

This clone was recorded a few times. The gene calls are TRBV30 and TRBJ1-6, with 10 bases that match TRBD1. V was clipped by 7 bases and J by 8 bases; unmatched bases: 5. CDR3 length: 13 residues. Looked up from germline, CDR1 is GTSNPN and CDR2 is SVGIG (reference sequence). The CDR3 here is CAYTGTGDSPLHF. DNA for the CDR3: TGTGCCTATACCGGGACAGGGGATTCACCCCTCCACTTT.

This chain connects TRBV18 to TRBJ2-7; D remains unclear. The V end was cut by 6 bases, the J end by 5 bases, with 11 bases between. The CDR3 is 12 residues long. Germline V gene sequence: CDR1 KGHSH, CDR2 LQKENI. CDR3 nucleotides: TGTGCCAGCTCGCCAGACGCAGACGAGCAGTACTTC. Translating gives CASSPDADEQYF.

The chain is built from TRBV27 and TRBJ2-1; D is possibly TRBD1 (8 bases). Deletions cut 2 bases from V and 5 bases from J, with 19 bases between. Looked up from germline, CDR1 is MNHEY and CDR2 is SMNVEV (reference sequence). The CDR3 is made up of 17 amino acids. The CDR3 DNA follows: TGTGCCAGCAGTTTAATAAAATGGACAGGGAGGGACAATGAGCAGTTCTTC. The encoded protein is CASSLIKWTGRDNEQFF.

J is TRBJ1-1 and V is TRBV10-3; D might be TRBD1 (6 bases). This CDR3 has 14 amino acids. The V and J ends lost 0 bases and 5 bases respectively, with 10 bases between them. The germline V gene encodes CDR1 ENHRY and CDR2 SYGVKD. The CDR3 nucleotides are TGTGCCATCAGTGAGTCGAGGGGGAGGACTGAAGCTTTCTTT. Encoded protein: CAISESRGRTEAFF.

This clone was observed a single time. This rearrangement joins TRBV27 to TRBJ1-1, with D perhaps matching TRBD1 (5 bases). This CDR3 is built from 16 residues. Germline V gene data show CDR1 as MNHEY and CDR2 as SMNVEV (reference sequence). The V end lost 4 bases, the J end lost 1 base, and 16 bases lay between the germline ends. CDR3 protein: CASSSNKGGTNTEAFF. As DNA, the CDR3 is TGTGCCAGCAGTTCGAATAAGGGAGGGACGAACACTGAAGCTTTCTTT.

The chain carries TRBV5-1 and TRBJ2-5; D uncertain. CDR3 size: 14 residues. The V end lost 0 bases, the J end lost 1 base, and 7 bases lay between the germline ends. Per the germline V gene, CDR1 is SGHRS and CDR2 is YFSETQ. Here the CDR3 DNA reads TGCGCCAGCAGCTTGGGTTCCATCCAAGAGACCCAGTACTTC. Translation gives CASSLGSIQETQYF.

V and J are TRBV30 and TRBJ1-2; 8 bases agree with TRBD1. Germline CDR1 is GTSNPN and CDR2 is SVGIG (reference sequence). Trimming took 1 base from V and 3 from J; bases not matched to a gene: 1. The CDR3 totals 13 residues. CDR3 in amino acids: CAWSAQGDYGYTF. CDR3 DNA: TGTGCCTGGAGTGCACAGGGGGACTATGGCTACACCTTC.

The rearrangement uses TRBV2 and TRBJ2-2, with 7 bases that match TRBD1. CDR1 is SNHLY, CDR2 FYNNEI, per germline. Unmatched junction bases numbered 4, after V lost 6 bases and J lost 0 bases. The CDR3 consists of 15 residues. This chain's CDR3 is CASRTQGTNTGELFF. The CDR3 nucleotides read TGTGCCAGCAGGACACAGGGGACGAACACCGGGGAGCTGTTTTTT.

The chain couples TRBV7-2 to TRBJ2-1; D might be TRBD1 or TRBD2, each matching 5 bases. CDR1 is SGHTA and CDR2 is FQGNSA in the germline V gene. Trimming took off 4 bases at V and 3 bases at J, with 22 bases between the two ends. The CDR3 has 18 amino acids. The DNA of the CDR3 is TGTGCCAGCAGCTACAAGTTCGTGGTACAGGACTTCTACAATGAGCAGTTCTTC. Protein: CASSYKFVVQDFYNEQFF.

As for this clone: This specimen includes other DNA sequences encoding the same CDR3. The chain joins TRBV7-2 to TRBJ2-3; TRBD2 might be the D (6 bases). The CDR3 has 15 residues. Germline V gene sequence: CDR1 SGHTA, CDR2 FQGNSA. V gave up 1 base and J gave up 0 bases, with 8 bases separating them. The chain's CDR3 is CASSLGGASTDTQYF. For the CDR3, the DNA is TGTGCCAGCAGCTTAGGCGGGGCGAGCACAGATACGCAGTATTTT.

The chain combines TRBV7-9 with TRBJ1-4, with 7 bases matching TRBD1. Germline V gene data show CDR1 as SEHNR and CDR2 as FQNEAQ (reference sequence). This CDR3 has 15 amino acids. V was pared by 5 bases and J by 7 bases, with 10 bases of the junction left unmatched. CDR3: CASSPEGGGVEKLFF. As DNA, the CDR3 is TGTGCCAGCAGCCCAGAAGGAGGGGGCGTTGAAAAACTGTTTTTT.

This sequence joins TRBV6-5 and TRBJ2-5; TRBD1 is a possible D gene (5 bases). This CDR3 has 14 amino acids. V lost 5 bases and J lost 2, with 12 bases in between. Looked up from germline, CDR1 is MNHEY and CDR2 is SVGAGI. CDR3 loop: CASSRSDSQETQYF. In DNA form, the CDR3 reads TGTGCCAGCAGTCGCAGTGACAGTCAAGAGACCCAGTACTTC.

V usage is TRBV7-3 and J usage is TRBJ2-2; D remains ambiguous. Trimming took off 4 bases at V and 0 bases at J, with 9 bases between the two ends. Germline V gene lookup returns CDR1 SGHTA and CDR2 FQGTGA. This CDR3 comprises 15 residues. The CDR3 nucleotides read TGTGCCAGCAGCTCTTCAGGCCCGAACACCGGGGAGCTGTTTTTT. This translates into CASSSSGPNTGELFF.

The chain has TRBV7-2 and TRBJ2-1; 9 nucleotides align to TRBD2. This CDR3 has 16 residues. From germline, CDR1 is SGHTA and CDR2 FQGNSA. V lost 2 bases and J lost 9; bases outside the gene matches: 11. DNA for the CDR3: TGTGCCAGCAGCTTATTAGGTCCTAGCGGGGCAAGTGAGCAGTTCTTC. This encodes CASSLLGPSGASEQFF. Using reference TRBV7-2 and TRBJ2-1 for the parts outside the CDR3, the full variable domain is GAGVSQSPSNKVTEKGKDVELRCDPISGHTALYWYRQSLGQGLEFLIYFQGNSAPDKSGLPSDRFSAERTGGSVSTLTIQRTQQEDSAVYLCASSLLGPSGASEQFFGPGTRLTVL.

The chain links TRBV7-2 to TRBJ2-7, with 12 nucleotides matching TRBD1. CDR1 and CDR2 from the germline V gene are SGHTA and FQGNSA. This CDR3 region has 14 residues. V trimming: 5 bases; J trimming: 7 bases; junction bases outside the gene matches: 6. The CDR3 loop reads CASSRDRGRWEQYF. The CDR3 nucleotides read TGTGCCAGCAGCCGGGACAGGGGGCGCTGGGAGCAGTACTTC.

The gene calls are TRBV30 and TRBJ2-1, with 9 bases that match TRBD1. Per the germline V gene, CDR1 is GTSNPN and CDR2 is SVGIG (reference sequence). V shed 5 bases, J shed 4 bases, and the junction held 6 bases outside the gene matches. The CDR3 has 14 amino acids. DNA of the CDR3: TGTGCCTGGGGGACAGGGAGGGGTTACAATGAGCAGTTCTTC. This encodes CAWGTGRGYNEQFF.